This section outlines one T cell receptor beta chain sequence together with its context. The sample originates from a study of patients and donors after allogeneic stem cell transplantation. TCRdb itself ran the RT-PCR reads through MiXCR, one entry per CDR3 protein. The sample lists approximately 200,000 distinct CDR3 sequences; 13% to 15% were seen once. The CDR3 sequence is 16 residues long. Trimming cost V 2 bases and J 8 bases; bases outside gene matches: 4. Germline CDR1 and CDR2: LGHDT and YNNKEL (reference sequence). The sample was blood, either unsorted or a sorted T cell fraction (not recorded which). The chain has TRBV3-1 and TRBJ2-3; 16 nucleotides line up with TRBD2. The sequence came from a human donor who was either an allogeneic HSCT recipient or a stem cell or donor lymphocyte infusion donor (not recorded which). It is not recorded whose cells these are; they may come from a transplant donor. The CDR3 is CASSQKGTSGRGTQYF. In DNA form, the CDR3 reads TGTGCCAGCAGCCAAAAAGGGACTAGCGGGAGGGGTACGCAGTATTTT.